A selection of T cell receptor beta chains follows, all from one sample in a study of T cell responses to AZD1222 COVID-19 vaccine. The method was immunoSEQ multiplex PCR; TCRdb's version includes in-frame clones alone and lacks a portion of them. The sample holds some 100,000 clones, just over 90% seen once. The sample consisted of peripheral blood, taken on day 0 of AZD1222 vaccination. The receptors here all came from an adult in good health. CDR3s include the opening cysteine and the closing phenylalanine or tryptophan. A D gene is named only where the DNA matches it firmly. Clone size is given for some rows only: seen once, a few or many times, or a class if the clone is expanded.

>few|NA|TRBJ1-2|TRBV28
TGTGCCAGCATTCCATACGTAGGGTTACGGGGCTACACCTTC
CASIPYVGLRGYTF
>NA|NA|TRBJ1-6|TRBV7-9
TGTGCCAGCAGCTTGAACCGGGAAACCAATTCACCCCTCCACTTT
CASSLNRETNSPLHF
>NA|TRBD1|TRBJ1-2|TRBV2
TGTGCCAGCAGTGACAGGGGGGTTAACTATGGCTACACCTTC
CASSDRGVNYGYTF
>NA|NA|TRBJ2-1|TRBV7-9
TGTGCCAGCAGCCCGGGACGGTTAACGTACAATGAGCAGTTCTTC
CASSPGRLTYNEQFF
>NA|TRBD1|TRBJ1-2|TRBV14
TGTGCCAGCAGCCAAGGGACAGGGGTCTATGGCTACACCTTC
CASSQGTGVYGYTF
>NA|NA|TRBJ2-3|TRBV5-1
TGCGCCAGCAGCTTGGGGGAGAATACGCAGTATTTT
CASSLGENTQYF
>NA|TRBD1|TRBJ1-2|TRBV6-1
TGTGCCAGCAGTGATTGGGGACAGGGAATAGGAGGCTACACCTTC
CASSDWGQGIGGYTF
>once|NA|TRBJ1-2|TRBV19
TGTGCCAGTAGTATCCTCGATCGTGGCTACACCTTC
CASSILDRGYTF
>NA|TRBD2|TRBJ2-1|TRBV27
TGTGCCACCATTCCGAGACTAGCGGGGGCTCACAATGAGCAGTTCTTC
CATIPRLAGAHNEQFF
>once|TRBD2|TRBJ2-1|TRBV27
TGTGCCAGCAGTTTAGCGGGGGGGTTAGGTGAGCAGTTCTTC
CASSLAGGLGEQFF
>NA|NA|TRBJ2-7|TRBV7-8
TGCGCCAGCAGTGGGGAGAGCTCCTACGAGCAGTACTTC
CASSGESSYEQYF
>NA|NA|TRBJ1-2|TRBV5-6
TGTGCCAGCAGGGGGACCGGCTGGGGGTATGGCTACACCTTC
CASRGTGWGYGYTF
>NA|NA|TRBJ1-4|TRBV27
TGTGCCAGCAGTTTGGGCCCCGGGACACCCCTTAAGCTGTTTTTT
CASSLGPGTPLKLFF
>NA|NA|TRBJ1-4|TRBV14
TGTGCCAGCAGCCGCACTAATGAAAAACTGTTTTTT
CASSRTNEKLFF
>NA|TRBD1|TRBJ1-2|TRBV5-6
TGTGCCAGCGGCCTCTCAGGGGGCGACTATGGCTACACCTTC
CASGLSGGDYGYTF
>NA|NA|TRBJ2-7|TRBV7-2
TGTGCCAGCAGCTTAGGGTCCGGGTCGGCGTACGAGCAGTACTTC
CASSLGSGSAYEQYF
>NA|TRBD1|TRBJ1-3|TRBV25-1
TGTGCCAGCAGTGTACACGGGACAGGGAAAGGAAACACCATATATTTT
CASSVHGTGKGNTIYF
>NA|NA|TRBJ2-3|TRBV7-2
TGTGCCAGCAGCTTGTTTTCAGCGCTCGGGGATACGCAGTATTTT
CASSLFSALGDTQYF
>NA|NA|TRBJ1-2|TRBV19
TGTGCCAGTAGTATCGGCTATGGCTACACCTTC
CASSIGYGYTF
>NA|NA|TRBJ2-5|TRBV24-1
TGTGCCACCAGTGGAAACACCGGCACTAAGGAGACCCAGTACTTC
CATSGNTGTKETQYF
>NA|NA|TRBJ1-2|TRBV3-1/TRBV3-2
TGTGCCAGCAGCCAAGATGTGGGAGGCTACACCTTC
CASSQDVGGYTF
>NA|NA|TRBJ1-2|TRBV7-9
TGTGCCAGCATTCCCGGAAGGACCTATGGCTACACCTTC
CASIPGRTYGYTF
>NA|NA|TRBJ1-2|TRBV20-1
TGCAGTGCTCGTGGGGAGGACTATGGCTACACCTTC
CSARGEDYGYTF
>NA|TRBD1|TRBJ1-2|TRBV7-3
TGTGCCAGCAGCTTTGACGACCGGGACAGAAAAGGCTACACCTTC
CASSFDDRDRKGYTF
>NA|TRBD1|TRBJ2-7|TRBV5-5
TGTGCCAGCAGTTTTGACAGGGCCACCTCCTACGAGCAGTACTTC
CASSFDRATSYEQYF
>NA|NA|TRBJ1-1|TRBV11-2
TGTGCCAGCAGCTTAGACGGCTTTAACACTGAAGCTTTCTTT
CASSLDGFNTEAFF
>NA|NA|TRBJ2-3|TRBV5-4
TGTGCCAGCAGCTTGTTCTCCTTCACAGATACGCAGTATTTT
CASSLFSFTDTQYF
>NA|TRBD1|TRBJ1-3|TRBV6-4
TGTGCCAGCAGTGAAATCCGGACAGGTGGAAACACCATATATTTT
CASSEIRTGGNTIYF
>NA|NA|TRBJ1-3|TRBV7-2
TGTGCCAGCAGCACAGGCGCTGGAAACACCATATATTTT
CASSTGAGNTIYF
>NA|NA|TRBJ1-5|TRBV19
TGTGCCAGTACGTCGGTGACAGGAGGGGTTAGCAATCAGCCCCAGCATTTT
CASTSVTGGVSNQPQHF
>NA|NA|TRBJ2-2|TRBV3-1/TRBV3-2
TGTGCCAGCAGCCTGGGACAAACCGGGGAGCTGTTTTTT
CASSLGQTGELFF
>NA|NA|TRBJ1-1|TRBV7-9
TGTGCCAGCAGCCGACGGACAGCAATGAACACTGAAGCTTTCTTT
CASSRRTAMNTEAFF
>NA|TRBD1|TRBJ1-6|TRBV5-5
TGTGCCAGCAGCACAGGGGCCTCCTCTGGGTCACCCCTCCACTTT
CASSTGASSGSPLHF
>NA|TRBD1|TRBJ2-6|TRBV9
TGTGCCAGCAGCGTAGGAATATTGGCAGGGGGCTCCTCTGGGGCCAACGTCCTGACTTTC
CASSVGILAGGSSGANVLTF
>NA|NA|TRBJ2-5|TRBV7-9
TGTGCCAGCAGCTTATTAGTCAAACAAGAGACCCAGTACTTC
CASSLLVKQETQYF
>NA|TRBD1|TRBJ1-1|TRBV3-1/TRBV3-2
TGTGCCAGCAGCCCCCCCCGGGGGACAGGACGGTTTGAAGCTTTCTTT
CASSPPRGTGRFEAFF
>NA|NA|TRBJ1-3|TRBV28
TGTGCCAGCAGTAAAACAGGGAGCTCTGGAAACACCATATATTTT
CASSKTGSSGNTIYF
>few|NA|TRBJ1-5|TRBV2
TGTGCCAGCAGTCCTTCAGGGTCAAGCAATCAGCCCCAGCATTTT
CASSPSGSSNQPQHF
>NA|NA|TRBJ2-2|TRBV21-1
TGTGCCAGCAGCAAACCCAGCTTCAAGAACACCGGGGAGCTGTTTTTT
CASSKPSFKNTGELFF
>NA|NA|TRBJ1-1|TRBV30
TGTGCCTGGAGCCCAGGGTTTATGAACACTGAAGCTTTCTTT
CAWSPGFMNTEAFF
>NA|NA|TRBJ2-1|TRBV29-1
TGCAGCGGGAGGCAAATCTACAATGAGCAGTTCTTC
CSGRQIYNEQFF
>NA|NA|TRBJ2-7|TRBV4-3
TGCGCCAGCAGCCAAGAACCCTCGATCCCGACCTACGAGCAGTACTTC
CASSQEPSIPTYEQYF
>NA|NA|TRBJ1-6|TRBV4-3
TGCGCCAGCAGCCAAGATAGCTCCTATAATTCACCCCTCCACTTT
CASSQDSSYNSPLHF
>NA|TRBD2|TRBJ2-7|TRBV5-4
TGTGCCAGCAGCTTGGCCGGACTAGCGGGGGGCCTTACCTACGAGCAGTACTTC
CASSLAGLAGGLTYEQYF
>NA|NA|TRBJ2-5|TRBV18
TGTGCCAGCTCACCTGGGGAGACCCAGTACTTC
CASSPGETQYF
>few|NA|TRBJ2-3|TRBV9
TGTGCCAGCAGCCCAGGGGGGGAAGATACGCAGTATTTT
CASSPGGEDTQYF